This TCR beta chain was sequenced during a study of T cells in Graves' hyperthyroidism and ophthalmopathy. Overall study findings and caveats: Most clonotypes expanded in thyroid above 0.001 were likewise present in blood. Classification by a 13 V-J model distinguished ophthalmopathy from stable hyperthyroidism.

With V trimmed by 5 bases and J by 1 base, 6 bases remained unmatched. CDR1 is MDHEN and CDR2 is SYDVKM in the germline V gene. The CDR3 sequence is 16 residues long. Those patients with uncontrolled infection, other autoimmune disease, pregnancy or lactation were excluded. Each 10 ml fresh peripheral blood draw supplied the PBMCs. TCR beta CDR3 regions were amplified from RNA transcripts. First-round RT-PCR with HTBI primers amplified the TCR CDR3 region. TCRdb called the multiplex PCR reads again in MiXCR, with one record for every CDR3 protein. The sample records about 200,000 distinct CDR3 sequences, roughly a sixth being singletons. This clonotype showed up many times. Its antigen is not identified.

Sequencing used blood. The TCR comes from a woman aged 50 to 65 with Graves' hyperthyroidism. The chain carries TRBV28 and TRBJ2-3, with 10 bases aligning to TRBD1. Here the CDR3 reads CASSPPGTGGTDTQYF. The CDR3 nucleotides are TGTGCCAGCAGTCCCCCCGGGACAGGGGGCACAGATACGCAGTATTTT.